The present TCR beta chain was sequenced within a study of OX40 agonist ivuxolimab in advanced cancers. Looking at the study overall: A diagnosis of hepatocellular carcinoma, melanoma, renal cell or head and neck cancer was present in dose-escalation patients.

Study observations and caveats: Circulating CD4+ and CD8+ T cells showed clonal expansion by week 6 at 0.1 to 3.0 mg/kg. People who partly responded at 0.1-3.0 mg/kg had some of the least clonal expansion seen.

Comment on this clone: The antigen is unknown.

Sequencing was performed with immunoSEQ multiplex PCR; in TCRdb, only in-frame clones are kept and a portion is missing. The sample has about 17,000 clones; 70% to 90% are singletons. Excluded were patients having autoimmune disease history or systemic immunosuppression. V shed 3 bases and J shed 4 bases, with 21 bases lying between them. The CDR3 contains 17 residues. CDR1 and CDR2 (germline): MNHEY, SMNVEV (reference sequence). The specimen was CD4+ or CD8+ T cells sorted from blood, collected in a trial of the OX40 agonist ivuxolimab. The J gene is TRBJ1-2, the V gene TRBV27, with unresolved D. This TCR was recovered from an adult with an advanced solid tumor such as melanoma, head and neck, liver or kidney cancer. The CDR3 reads CASSFQSTPGSGYGYTF. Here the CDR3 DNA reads TGTGCCAGCAGTTTCCAGTCTACCCCGGGGTCGGGCTATGGCTACACCTTC.